Reported below is one TCR beta chain. As yet, its antigen is unknown. These data come from a study of T cells in Graves' hyperthyroidism and ophthalmopathy. Study results and caveats: Prediction of ophthalmopathy progression came a median roughly 7.1 months pre-onset.

Trimming cost V 5 bases and J 1 base; bases outside gene matches: 9. The CDR3 runs to 16 residues. Germline V gene lookup returns CDR1 SEHNR and CDR2 FQNEAQ (reference sequence). RNA transcripts were the template for amplifying TCR beta CDR3 regions. HTBI primers were employed in a first-round RT-PCR of the TCR CDR3. TCRdb reprocessed the multiplex PCR reads via MiXCR and lists one record per CDR3 protein. The table includes roughly 700,000 distinct CDR3 sequences, 30% to 40% detected once. Diagnosing involved the use of clinical symptoms, serum thyroxine and TRAb, thyroid ultrasound and orbital computed tomography.

The source material was blood. The chain joins TRBV7-9 to TRBJ1-1; 8 bases are shared with TRBD1. This clonotype was sampled from a woman aged 40 to 50 with Graves' hyperthyroidism. For the CDR3, the DNA is TGTGCCAGCAGCCGCGCGTTGGGACAGGAGAACACTGAAGCTTTCTTT. Translating it yields CASSRALGQENTEAFF.